The rows below give T cell receptor beta chains drawn from one sample of a study of post-analysis software for immune sequencing data. TCRdb itself ran the PCR reads through MiXCR, one entry per CDR3 protein. Among fewer than 900,000 distinct CDR3 sequences listed, about 43% were seen once. The sequencing sample was made of blood. All receptors derive from a girl aged 5-17 years with multiple sclerosis. Each CDR3 is given with its conserved first and last residue. The order of the fields is V gene, D gene, J gene, clone size, CDR3 protein, CDR3 DNA. D genes are given only for firm matches. The size of a clone is reported for some rows only, either as once, few or many, or as a class for expanded clones.

>TRBV20-1|-|TRBJ2-5|-
CSARVAGPQAETQYF
TGCAGTGCTAGAGTTGCAGGGCCTCAGGCGGAGACCCAGTACTTC
>TRBV4-2|-|TRBJ1-5|-
CASSQDGGSSNQPQHF
TGTGCCAGCAGCCAAGACGGGGGATCAAGCAATCAGCCCCAGCATTTT
>TRBV24-1|TRBD1|TRBJ2-4|once
CATSDPNGQGNIQYF
TGTGCCACCAGTGACCCTAATGGACAGGGTAACATTCAGTACTTC
>TRBV5-6|TRBD1|TRBJ2-1|few
CASSFGQGWNEQFF
TGTGCCAGCAGCTTCGGACAGGGTTGGAATGAGCAGTTCTTC
>TRBV4-1|-|TRBJ2-3|-
CASSQDTASGDTQYF
TGCGCCAGCAGCCAAGATACGGCGTCAGGGGATACGCAGTATTTT
>TRBV27|-|TRBJ2-5|-
CASSLWGGNRPETQYF
TGTGCCAGCAGTTTATGGGGCGGAAACCGCCCGGAGACCCAGTACTTC
>TRBV15|-|TRBJ1-2|-
CATSTGPTGAGYGYTF
TGTGCCACCAGCACGGGCCCGACAGGCGCCGGGTATGGCTACACCTTC
>TRBV5-1|-|TRBJ1-1|-
CASSLAGRVGDTEAFF
TGCGCCAGCAGCTTGGCGGGCAGGGTTGGGGACACTGAAGCTTTCTTT
>TRBV19|TRBD2|TRBJ2-7|-
CASRDSGSSYEQYF
TGTGCCAGTAGGGATAGCGGGAGCTCCTACGAGCAGTACTTC
>TRBV9|-|TRBJ2-2|-
CASSEQGSGTGELFF
TGTGCCAGCAGCGAACAGGGAAGCGGCACCGGGGAGCTGTTTTTT
>TRBV20-1|-|TRBJ2-1|-
CSARDPGNPFDEQFF
TGCAGTGCTAGAGATCCGGGTAACCCTTTTGATGAGCAGTTCTTC
>TRBV6-1|TRBD1|TRBJ2-1|-
CASSPTTGESEQFF
TGTGCCAGCAGTCCGACGACAGGGGAAAGTGAGCAGTTCTTC
>TRBV9|TRBD2|TRBJ2-5|few
CASNVGLAGGQETQYF
TGTGCCAGCAACGTGGGACTAGCGGGAGGCCAAGAGACCCAGTACTTC
>TRBV28|-|TRBJ2-7|-
CASSPWDVTYEQYF
TGTGCCAGCAGCCCTTGGGACGTAACCTACGAGCAGTACTTC
>TRBV12-5|TRBD2|TRBJ2-1|-
CASGLGLAGRTEQFF
TGTGCTAGTGGTTTGGGACTAGCAGGTCGAACTGAGCAGTTCTTC
>TRBV29-1|-|TRBJ1-2|-
CSVEDQRQAGGYTF
TGCAGCGTTGAAGATCAGCGACAGGCCGGTGGCTACACCTTC
>TRBV30|-|TRBJ2-7|-
CAWNTGGISWYEQYF
TGTGCCTGGAACACTGGGGGAATCAGCTGGTACGAGCAGTACTTC
>TRBV5-1|-|TRBJ2-3|-
CASSLGVGGSGTDTQYF
TGCGCCAGCAGCTTGGGTGTCGGGGGTTCTGGCACAGATACGCAGTATTTT
>TRBV20-1|-|TRBJ1-2|-
CSARELQGNGYTF
TGCAGTGCTAGAGAACTCCAGGGTAATGGCTACACCTTC
>TRBV5-1|-|TRBJ2-7|few
CASTSGKGSPYEQYF
TGCGCCAGCACCTCAGGAAAAGGGTCCCCCTACGAGCAGTACTTC
>TRBV9|-|TRBJ1-1|few
CASSPLGGNEAFF
TGTGCCAGCAGCCCCCTGGGGGGGAATGAAGCTTTCTTT
>TRBV5-1|TRBD2|TRBJ2-1|few
CASSPGGSGRANNEQFF
TGCGCCAGCAGCCCAGGGGGTAGCGGGAGGGCTAACAATGAGCAGTTCTTC
>TRBV7-2|-|TRBJ2-7|-
CASSLVLNSPYEQYF
TGTGCCAGCAGCTTAGTACTCAATTCCCCCTACGAGCAGTACTTC
>TRBV13|-|TRBJ2-4|-
CASSFARGRQYF
TGTGCCAGCAGCTTCGCTCGGGGTCGGCAGTACTTC
>TRBV28|TRBD2|TRBJ2-3|-
CATATPAGGSVDTQYF
TGTGCCACCGCTACCCCAGCGGGAGGGTCTGTGGATACGCAGTATTTT
>TRBV6-5|-|TRBJ1-1|-
CASSYSSPQGEAFF
TGTGCCAGCAGTTACTCAAGCCCCCAGGGGGAAGCTTTCTTT
>TRBV13|TRBD1|TRBJ2-7|-
CASSDRGAHEQYF
TGTGCCAGCAGCGACAGGGGAGCCCACGAGCAGTACTTC
>TRBV9|-|TRBJ2-7|once
CASSPGGDSEQYF
TGTGCCAGCAGCCCCGGGGGCGATTCCGAGCAGTACTTC
>TRBV29-1|-|TRBJ2-6|few
CSVVTDVDSGANVLTF
TGCAGCGTTGTCACGGACGTCGACTCTGGGGCCAACGTCCTGACTTTC
>TRBV20-1|TRBD1|TRBJ2-7|-
CSARDRQGAYEQYF
TGCAGTGCTAGAGATCGACAGGGGGCATACGAGCAGTACTTC
>TRBV7-2|-|TRBJ2-5|-
CASSSPGIRETQYF
TGTGCCAGCAGCTCACCAGGGATTCGGGAGACCCAGTACTTC
>TRBV6-1|-|TRBJ2-5|-
CASSDIRQGGQETQYF
TGTGCCAGCAGTGATATAAGACAGGGAGGACAAGAGACCCAGTACTTC
>TRBV5-1|TRBD2|TRBJ2-3|-
CASSLEAGGTDTQYF
TGCGCCAGCAGCTTGGAAGCGGGAGGCACAGATACGCAGTATTTT
>TRBV7-9|-|TRBJ1-4|-
CASSQDSQEEKLFF
TGTGCCAGCAGCCAGGACAGTCAGGAGGAAAAACTGTTTTTT
>TRBV20-1|TRBD1|TRBJ2-3|few
CSASADRGDTQYF
TGCAGTGCTAGTGCAGACAGGGGAGATACGCAGTATTTT
>TRBV18|-|TRBJ1-2|-
CASSPNAGLGYGYTF
TGTGCCAGCTCACCAAACGCAGGGCTCGGCTATGGCTACACCTTC
>TRBV27|-|TRBJ1-6|-
CASSFGSSPLHF
TGTGCCAGCAGTTTCGGGAGTTCACCCCTCCACTTT
>TRBV5-1|TRBD1|TRBJ1-2|-
CASSLAGTGSGYTF
TGCGCCAGCAGCCTGGCCGGGACAGGGAGCGGCTACACCTTC
>TRBV7-8|-|TRBJ1-1|-
CASSLAGSLYGTEAFF
TGTGCCAGCAGCTTAGCGGGCAGCCTTTATGGCACTGAAGCTTTCTTT
>TRBV28|TRBD1|TRBJ2-7|-
CASSTYYRGLSYEQYF
TGTGCCAGCAGTACCTACTACAGGGGCCTGTCGTACGAGCAGTACTTC
>TRBV12-3/TRBV12-4|-|TRBJ2-1|-
CASSLVGLSFYNEQFF
TGTGCCAGCAGTTTAGTCGGGTTATCCTTTTACAATGAGCAGTTCTTC
>TRBV4-2|-|TRBJ1-2|-
CASSQETGSGGYTF
TGTGCCAGCAGCCAAGAGACAGGATCTGGGGGCTACACCTTC
>TRBV30|-|TRBJ2-1|-
CASPSALNNEQFF
TGTGCCTCACCATCTGCGCTTAACAATGAGCAGTTCTTC
>TRBV5-6|TRBD2|TRBJ2-6|-
CASSPKGGAGANVLTF
TGTGCCAGCAGCCCCAAGGGAGGGGCTGGGGCCAACGTCCTGACTTTC
>TRBV6-5|-|TRBJ1-5|-
CASSITGGGNQPQHF
TGTGCCAGCAGTATTACCGGTGGGGGCAATCAGCCCCAGCATTTT
>TRBV28|TRBD1|TRBJ2-7|-
CASRSNPGQGRFGEQYF
TGTGCCAGCAGATCGAACCCCGGACAGGGGCGGTTTGGGGAGCAGTACTTC
>TRBV20-1|TRBD2|TRBJ2-5|-
CSARRGGETQYF
TGCAGTGCGAGACGGGGGGGAGAGACCCAGTACTTC
>TRBV18|TRBD2|TRBJ2-1|-
CASSPRTSGRNSYNEQFF
TGTGCCAGCTCACCGAGGACTAGCGGGAGGAATTCCTACAATGAGCAGTTCTTC
>TRBV11-2|-|TRBJ2-3|-
CASSLTGPIGTDTQYF
TGTGCCAGCAGCTTAACAGGGCCCATAGGCACAGATACGCAGTATTTT
>TRBV11-1|TRBD1|TRBJ2-7|once
CASSLDWDRRQTSSYEQYF
TGTGCCAGCAGCTTAGATTGGGACAGGAGACAAACCAGCTCCTACGAGCAGTACTTC
>TRBV27|TRBD1|TRBJ2-6|-
CASSPPRTGSCGANVLTF
TGTGCCAGCAGTCCCCCCCGGACAGGGAGTTGTGGGGCCAACGTCCTGACTTTC
>TRBV7-9|-|TRBJ2-1|few
CASSSTRAISYNEQFF
TGTGCCAGCAGCTCTACACGAGCGATCTCCTACAATGAGCAGTTCTTC
>TRBV27|-|TRBJ2-1|-
CASSFDSHNEQFF
TGTGCCAGCAGTTTCGACAGCCACAATGAGCAGTTCTTC